The 28 T cell receptor beta chains below come from one sample, sequenced in a study of cytomegalovirus exposure and HLA in healthy donors. PCR primers comprised 60 Vbeta and 13 Jbeta primers. Clones were read by immunoSEQ multiplex PCR, and TCRdb kept only the in-frame ones, dropping some. This sample has about 120,000 clones, with about 80% found just once. The sample consisted of PBMCs. The receptors stem from a woman aged 45 to 65 in good health and CMV-seropositive.

The chain links TRBV7-2 to TRBJ1-1, with a tentative D call TRBD1 (5 bases). CDR3 length: 13 residues. V was trimmed by 5 bases and J by 7 bases, leaving 14 bases between them. Germline loops: CDR1 SGHTA, CDR2 FQGNSA. The CDR3 DNA is TGTGCCAGCAGCGACGTCGCAGGGATTGAAGCTTTCTTT. Protein sequence: CASSDVAGIEAFF.

The chain joins TRBV4-1 to TRBJ2-7; 12 bases fit TRBD2. The ends lost 4 bases at V and 1 base at J; junction bases unmatched: 14. CDR3 length equals 19 residues. In germline, CDR1 is MGHRA, CDR2 YSYEKL. CDR3 in amino acids: CASSPHARTSGVRSYEQYF. Here the CDR3 DNA reads TGCGCCAGCAGCCCTCACGCCCGGACTAGCGGGGTTAGATCCTACGAGCAGTACTTC.

CDR3 protein: CASSQDLDRVGNTF. CDR3 nucleotide sequence: TGCGCCAGCAGCCAAGATTTAGACAGGGTCGGTAACACCTTC. The chain carries TRBV4-3 and TRBJ1-2; 7 positions agree with TRBD1. CDR1 and CDR2 (germline): LGHNA, YSLEER. Trimming took 0 bases from V and 12 from J; bases not matched to a gene: 10. The CDR3 consists of 14 residues.

The rearrangement joins TRBV7-2 to TRBJ2-1, with a weak D call TRBD2 (6 bases). The CDR3 totals 14 residues. Trimming cost V 5 bases and J 3 bases, with 11 bases left between them. Per germline, CDR1 SGHTA and CDR2 FQGNSA. DNA of the CDR3: TGTGCCAGCAGCGCTAGCGAGCTCTACAATGAGCAGTTCTTC. This codes for CASSASELYNEQFF.

The J gene is TRBJ1-4, the V gene TRBV19, with 8 bases fitting TRBD1. Per the germline V gene, CDR1 is LNHDA and CDR2 is SQIVND (reference sequence). Losses at the gene ends were 10 bases for V and 7 bases for J; bases not matched to a gene: 14. The CDR3 length is 15 residues. CDR3 nucleotide sequence: TGTGCCACCCGGGACAGGCGTCACCCCCTTGAAAAACTGTTTTTT. Its translation: CATRDRRHPLEKLFF.

The chain joins TRBV18 to TRBJ1-5; weak D call: TRBD1 (6 bases). Germline lookup yields CDR1 KGHSH and CDR2 LQKENI. V was pared by 3 bases and J by 5 bases, with 11 bases between. The CDR3 length is 14 residues. CDR3 sequence: CASSPSQGHQPQHF. CDR3 nucleotide sequence: TGTGCCAGCTCACCGTCACAGGGACATCAGCCCCAGCATTTT.

This chain connects TRBV29-1 to TRBJ1-2; no clear D gene. The CDR3 totals 13 residues. Germline V CDR1 and CDR2: SQVTM, ANQGSEA. Deletions cut 1 base from V and 4 bases from J, with 10 bases between. The DNA of the CDR3 is TGCAGCGTTGAAGTCGGCGGCTTCTATGGCTACACCTTC. It translates to CSVEVGGFYGYTF.

This chain links TRBV13 with TRBJ2-1, with 7 positions matching TRBD2. The V gene end was trimmed by 4 bases and the J gene end by 9 bases; junction bases not matched to a gene: 6. CDR1 and CDR2 from the germline V gene are PRHDT and FYEKMQ (reference sequence). CDR3 length: 13 residues. The CDR3 DNA sequence: TGTGCCAGCAGCTCGACGGGGGAGGGTGAGCAGTTCTTC. This gives the protein CASSSTGEGEQFF.

The chain employs TRBV5-6 and TRBJ2-7; 7 bases map to TRBD1. V shed 3 bases and J 7 bases; nucleotides not matched to a gene: 1. Germline V CDR1 and CDR2: SGHDT, YYEEEE. This CDR3 has 11 residues. This chain's CDR3 is CASSWGQEQYF. The CDR3 DNA follows: TGTGCCAGCAGCTGGGGACAGGAGCAGTACTTC.

This clone turned up a few times. V is TRBV29-1 and J is TRBJ1-2; D is unclear. V was cut by 2 bases and J by 0 bases, with 10 bases left in between. Germline V gives CDR1 SQVTM, CDR2 ANQGSEA. The CDR3 sequence is 14 residues long. The CDR3 DNA reads as TGCAGCGTTGAATTGCCGGGAGCTAACTATGGCTACACCTTC. It is translated as CSVELPGANYGYTF. The whole variable domain, filled in from reference TRBV29-1 and TRBJ1-2, reads SAVISQKPSRDICQRGTSLTIQCQVDSQVTMMFWYRQQPGQSLTLIATANQGSEATYESGFVIDKFPISRPNLTFSTLTVSNMSPEDSSIYLCSVELPGANYGYTFGSGTRLTVV.

The chain joins TRBV10-3 to TRBJ2-7, with D possibly being TRBD1 (6 bases). V was clipped by 4 bases and J by 4 bases, with 14 bases between them. The CDR3 runs 14 residues. The germline V gene encodes CDR1 ENHRY and CDR2 SYGVKD. The CDR3 reads CAISAGRTEYEQYF. The CDR3 nucleotides read TGTGCCATCAGTGCGGGCAGGACAGAATACGAGCAGTACTTC.

The V call is TRBV6-5, the J call TRBJ1-1; D not certain. Per germline, CDR1 MNHEY and CDR2 SVGAGI. There are 14 residues in the CDR3. The V end was cut by 0 bases, the J end by 10 bases, with 15 bases between. CDR3 in DNA: TGTGCCAGCAGTTACTCGAACGGGCAGAGCGGAGCTTTCTTT. Protein sequence: CASSYSNGQSGAFF.

The chain couples TRBV15 to TRBJ1-1, with no clear D. Germline loops: CDR1 LNHNV, CDR2 YYDKDF (reference sequence). The CDR3 covers 12 residues. V was shortened by 0 bases and J by 13 bases, with 12 bases between the two germline ends. The CDR3 DNA reads TGTGCCACCAGCAGAGATGCGGGGAATGTTTTCTTT. Residues: CATSRDAGNVFF.

The chain joins TRBV14 to TRBJ1-5; D call uncertain. The CDR3 length is 13 residues. The V gene lost 3 bases and the J gene lost 8 bases, with 11 bases spanning the gap. The germline V gene encodes CDR1 SGHDN and CDR2 FVKESK. The CDR3 coding sequence is TGTGCCAGCAGCCACCAAGCCGGGGAGCCCCAGCATTTT. This sequence encodes CASSHQAGEPQHF.

This clone was counted only a few times. The chain has TRBV5-4 and TRBJ2-1; 7 bases fit TRBD1. The V gene end was trimmed by 5 bases and the J gene end by 6 bases; junction bases not matched to a gene: 5. The CDR3 sequence is 13 residues long. Germline V gene lookup returns CDR1 SGHNT and CDR2 YYREEE (reference sequence). In DNA form, the CDR3 reads TGTGCCAGCAGTTCTGACAGGGCCAATGAGCAGTTCTTC. Its protein is CASSSDRANEQFF.

In this sample, this clone turned up a few times. The rearrangement joins TRBV6-5 to TRBJ1-1; 9 bases are a match to TRBD1. Germline CDR1 is MNHEY and CDR2 is SVGAGI. The CDR3 sequence is 15 residues long. With V trimmed by 2 bases and J by 4 bases, 5 bases remained unmatched. The CDR3, as DNA: TGTGCCAGCAGTTACGGGGGACAGGGTTCCACTGAAGCTTTCTTT. Its protein is CASSYGGQGSTEAFF.

The chain has TRBV4-3 and TRBJ2-3; 10 bases agree with TRBD2. The CDR3 length is 18 residues. Trimming at V came to 1 base and at J to 1 base, leaving 8 bases not matched to a gene. Germline loops: CDR1 LGHNA, CDR2 YSLEER. The CDR3 nucleotides read TGCGCCAGCAGCCAAGTAAGGGGACTAGCGTATCGCACAGATACGCAGTATTTT. It translates to CASSQVRGLAYRTDTQYF.

This rearrangement joins TRBV7-8 to TRBJ1-2; D ambiguous. This CDR3 region has 15 residues. CDR1 and CDR2 from the germline V gene are SGHVS and FQNEAQ. V lost 2 bases to trimming and J lost 3 bases, with 13 bases between them. CDR3 amino acids: CASSLSISVHYGYTF. CDR3 DNA: TGTGCCAGCAGCTTATCAATTAGCGTTCACTATGGCTACACCTTC.

The V call is TRBV6-1, the J call TRBJ2-3; TRBD2 matches at 12 bases. The V and J ends lost 2 bases and 2 bases, in that order; junction bases with no gene match: 11. Germline values: CDR1 MNHNS, CDR2 SASEGT. This CDR3 is built from 19 residues. The chain's CDR3 is CASSETLAGGHLPTDTQYF. Written as DNA, the CDR3 is TGTGCCAGCAGTGAAACCCTAGCGGGGGGGCACCTCCCCACAGATACGCAGTATTTT.

This chain joins TRBV14 and TRBJ2-1; possibly TRBD1 for D (6 bases). CDR1 and CDR2 from the germline V gene are SGHDN and FVKESK. V lost 4 bases to trimming and J lost 9 bases, with 10 bases between them. The CDR3 is 12 residues long. The CDR3 DNA follows: TGTGCCAGCAGCCCCCGAGGGGGTGAGCAGTTCTTC. This gives the protein CASSPRGGEQFF. Full variable domain (rest looked up from reference TRBV14 and TRBJ2-1): EAGVTQFPSHSVIEKGQTVTLRCDPISGHDNLYWYRRVMGKEIKFLLHFVKESKQDESGMPNNRFLAERTGGTYSTLKVQPAELEDSGVYFCASSPRGGEQFFGPGTRLTVL.

The genes are TRBV7-2 and TRBJ2-2, with 11 bases identical to TRBD1. Germline V gene sequence: CDR1 SGHTA, CDR2 FQGNSA. This CDR3 spans 15 amino acids. After removal of 4 bases from V and 5 bases from J, the junction contained 3 bases not matched to a gene. The CDR3 protein is CASSSGTGGTGELFF. The DNA of the CDR3 is TGTGCCAGCAGCTCAGGGACAGGGGGGACCGGGGAGCTGTTTTTT.

The sample holds one count of this clone. The rearrangement joins TRBV5-1 to TRBJ1-5; possibly TRBD1 for D (5 bases). V was clipped by 2 bases and J by 0 bases, with 21 bases between them. Germline V CDR1 and CDR2: SGHRS, YFSETQ. This CDR3 contains 19 residues. CDR3 bases: TGCGCCAGCAGCTTTTGCCAAGGGGCGCTGAGGATTAGCAATCAGCCCCAGCATTTT. This gives the protein CASSFCQGALRISNQPQHF.

The chain uses TRBV5-1 and TRBJ2-3; 12 bases are shared with TRBD2. CDR3 length equals 17 residues. V dropped 0 bases and J dropped 8; count of bases not matched to a gene: 10. From germline, CDR1 is SGHRS and CDR2 YFSETQ. The CDR3 loop is CASSLAQRLAGVGTQYF. The DNA for the CDR3 is TGCGCCAGCAGCTTGGCGCAGAGACTAGCGGGAGTGGGTACGCAGTATTTT.

The CDR3 sequence: CASSSLDRPSNEQFF. The DNA of the CDR3 is TGTGCCAGCAGTTCATTGGACAGGCCCAGCAATGAGCAGTTCTTC. V usage is TRBV6-5 and J usage is TRBJ2-1; 7 bases agree with TRBD1. After removal of 4 bases from V and 6 bases from J, the junction contained 9 bases not matched to a gene. The CDR3 totals 15 residues. Per the germline V gene, CDR1 is MNHEY and CDR2 is SVGAGI.

The chain uses TRBV15 and TRBJ1-4; 9 bases match TRBD1. Germline CDR1 LNHNV, CDR2 YYDKDF (reference sequence). The trim removed 5 bases at V and 6 bases at J, leaving 4 bases unmatched. The CDR3 is 14 residues long. CDR3 nucleotides: TGTGCCACCAGCCGGGGACAGGGAGATGAAAAACTGTTTTTT. The encoded protein is CATSRGQGDEKLFF.

This chain connects TRBV2 to TRBJ2-2, with D possibly being TRBD1 (7 bases). Trimming removed 9 bases at V and 3 bases at J, with 11 bases between. There are 13 residues in the CDR3. Germline V gene sequence: CDR1 SNHLY, CDR2 FYNNEI. Written as DNA, the CDR3 is TGTGCCAGTACAGGGGAGGACACCGGGGAGCTGTTTTTT. It codes for CASTGEDTGELFF.

This sequence joins TRBV7-2 and TRBJ2-5; TRBD2 matches 7 bases. This CDR3 has 14 residues. Germline V gene lookup returns CDR1 SGHTA and CDR2 FQGNSA. V gave up 1 base and J gave up 4 bases; unmatched junction bases: 3. Here the CDR3 reads CASSLDGGRETQYF. The CDR3 DNA is TGTGCCAGCAGCTTAGACGGCGGGAGAGAGACCCAGTACTTC.

The chain links TRBV12-5 to TRBJ2-3; 9 bases are a match to TRBD2. Germline values: CDR1 LGHNT, CDR2 FRNRAP. The CDR3 totals 15 residues. The J segment lost 6 bases and the V segment lost 6 bases, leaving 10 bases of the junction unmatched. In DNA form, the CDR3 reads TGTGCTAGTGGGGGTCGGCGGGGGGGCCTCGATACGCAGTATTTT. This sequence encodes CASGGRRGGLDTQYF. Using reference TRBV12-5 and TRBJ2-3 for the parts outside the CDR3, the full variable domain is DARVTQTPRHKVTEMGQEVTMRCQPILGHNTVFWYRQTMMQGLELLAYFRNRAPLDDSGMPKDRFSAEMPDATLATLKIQPSEPRDSAVYFCASGGRRGGLDTQYFGPGTRLTVL.